The next 4 T cell receptor beta chains were all read from a single sample in a study of regulatory T cells in long-lasting Graves disease. Sample time point: newly diagnosed GD, antithyroid drugs for less than 3 months. With RNA extracted from PBMCs as input, the TCR library was made. CDR3-region Arm-PCR and iRepertoire HTBI primers produced the TCR beta libraries. In TCRdb, the multiplex PCR reads were re-called with MiXCR into one record per CDR3 protein. The sample yields around 450,000 distinct CDR3 sequences, 16% seen once. The sample also formed part of further work on T cells in Graves' hyperthyroidism and ophthalmopathy.

The sample here was peripheral blood mononuclear cells (PBMCs), taken at new diagnosis, from a patient treated with antithyroid drugs. The source is a man between 40 and 49 years old with Graves disease.

Only a few counts were recorded for this clonotype. V usage is TRBV3-1 and J usage is TRBJ2-6; TRBD1 agrees at 7 bases. Germline values: CDR1 LGHDT, CDR2 YNNKEL (reference sequence). The V and J ends lost 3 bases and 1 base, in that order; junction bases with no gene match: 9. There are 18 residues in the CDR3. CDR3 in amino acids: CASSHYRGSGSGANVLTF. DNA of the CDR3: TGTGCCAGCAGCCACTACAGGGGAAGTGGGTCTGGGGCCAACGTCCTGACTTTC. The full variable domain, its missing parts supplied by reference TRBV3-1 and TRBJ2-6, is DTAVSQTPKYLVTQMGNDKSIKCEQNLGHDTMYWYKQDSKKFLKIMFSYNNKELIINETVPNRFSPKSPDKAHLNLHINSLELGDSAVYFCASSHYRGSGSGANVLTFGAGSRLTVL.

The chain couples TRBV7-8 to TRBJ2-1, with unresolved D. Germline loops: CDR1 SGHVS, CDR2 FQNEAQ. Deletions cut 7 bases from V and 8 bases from J, with 21 bases between. The CDR3 spans 15 residues. DNA of the CDR3: TGTGCCAGCATCGGCATTAGAAGACGCGACGATGAGCAGTTCTTC. Protein sequence: CASIGIRRRDDEQFF.

The table lists this clonotype with many counts. The J gene is TRBJ2-7, the V gene TRBV30; maybe TRBD1 (5 bases). The V gene lost 0 bases and the J gene lost 6 bases, with 12 bases spanning the gap. The CDR3 runs to 13 residues. Looked up from germline, CDR1 is GTSNPN and CDR2 is SVGIG (reference sequence). The CDR3 nucleotides read TGTGCCTGGAGTGTACAGGAGCAGTCCGAGCAGTACTTC. Translation: CAWSVQEQSEQYF.

Many counts were recorded for this clonotype. This chain uses TRBV12-3 or TRBV12-4 with TRBJ2-4; D is ambiguous. This CDR3 comprises 15 residues. The ends were cut back, 5 bases at V and 6 bases at J, with 17 bases in the middle. The CDR3 DNA is TGTGCCAGCAGTATCCAGGCTGTTGGAAGAAACATTCAGTACTTC. Translating gives CASSIQAVGRNIQYF.